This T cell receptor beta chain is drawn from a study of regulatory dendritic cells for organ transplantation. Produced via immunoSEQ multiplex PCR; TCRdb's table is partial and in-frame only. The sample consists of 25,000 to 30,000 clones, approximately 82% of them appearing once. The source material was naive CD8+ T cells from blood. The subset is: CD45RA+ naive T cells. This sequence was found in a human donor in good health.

In DNA, the CDR3 is TGTGCCAGCAGCGGACTAGCGGGGGTACCAGATACGCAGTATTTT. It encodes CASSGLAGVPDTQYF. V usage is TRBV5-8 and J usage is TRBJ2-3; 13 positions agree with TRBD2. The ends lost 4 bases at V and 4 bases at J; junction bases unmatched: 3. This CDR3 has 15 amino acids. Per germline, CDR1 SGHTS and CDR2 YDEGEE.